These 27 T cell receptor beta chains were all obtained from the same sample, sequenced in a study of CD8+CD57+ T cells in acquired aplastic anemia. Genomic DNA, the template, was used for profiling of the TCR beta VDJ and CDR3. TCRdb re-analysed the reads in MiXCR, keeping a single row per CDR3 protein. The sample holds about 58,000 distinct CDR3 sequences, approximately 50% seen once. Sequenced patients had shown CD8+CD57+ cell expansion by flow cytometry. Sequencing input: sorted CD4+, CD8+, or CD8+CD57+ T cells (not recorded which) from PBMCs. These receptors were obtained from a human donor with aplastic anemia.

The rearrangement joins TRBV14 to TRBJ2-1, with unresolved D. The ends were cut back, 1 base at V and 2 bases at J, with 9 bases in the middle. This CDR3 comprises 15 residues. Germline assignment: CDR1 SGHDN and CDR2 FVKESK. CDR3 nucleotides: TGTGCCAGCAGCCAAGGCCAAGTTGCCTACAATGAGCAGTTCTTC. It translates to CASSQGQVAYNEQFF.

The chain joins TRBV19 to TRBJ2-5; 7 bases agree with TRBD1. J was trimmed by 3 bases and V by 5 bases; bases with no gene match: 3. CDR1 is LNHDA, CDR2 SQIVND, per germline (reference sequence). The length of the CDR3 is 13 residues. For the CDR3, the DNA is TGTGCCAGTAGTTCCGGACAGGAAGAGACCCAGTACTTC. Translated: CASSSGQEETQYF. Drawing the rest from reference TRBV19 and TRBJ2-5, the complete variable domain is DGGITQSPKYLFRKEGQNVTLSCEQNLNHDAMYWYRQDPGQGLRLIYYSQIVNDFQKGDIAEGYSVSREKKESFPLTVTSAQKNPTAFYLCASSSGQEETQYFGPGTRLLVL.

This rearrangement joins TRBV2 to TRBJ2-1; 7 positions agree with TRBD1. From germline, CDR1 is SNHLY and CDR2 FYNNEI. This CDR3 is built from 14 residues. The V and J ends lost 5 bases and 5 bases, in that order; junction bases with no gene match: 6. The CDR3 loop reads CASSPRDRNNEQFF. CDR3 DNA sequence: TGTGCCAGCAGTCCCCGGGACAGAAACAATGAGCAGTTCTTC.

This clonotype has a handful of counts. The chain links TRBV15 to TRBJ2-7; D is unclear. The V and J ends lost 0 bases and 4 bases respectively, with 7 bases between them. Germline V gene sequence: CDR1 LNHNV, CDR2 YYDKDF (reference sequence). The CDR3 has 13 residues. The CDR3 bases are TGTGCCACCAGCAGAGATCAAGGTTACGAGCAGTACTTC. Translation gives CATSRDQGYEQYF.

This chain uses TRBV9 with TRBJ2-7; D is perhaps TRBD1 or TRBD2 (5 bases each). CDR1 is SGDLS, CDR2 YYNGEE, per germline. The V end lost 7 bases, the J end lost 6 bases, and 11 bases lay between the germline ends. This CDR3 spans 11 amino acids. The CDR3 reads CASGGPGEQYF. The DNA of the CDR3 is TGTGCCAGCGGGGGACCGGGCGAGCAGTACTTC. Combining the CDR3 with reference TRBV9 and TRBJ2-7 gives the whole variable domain DSGVTQTPKHLITATGQRVTLRCSPRSGDLSVYWYQQSLDQGLQFLIQYYNGEERAKGNILERFSAQQFPDLHSELNLSSLELGDSALYFCASGGPGEQYFGPGTRLTVT.

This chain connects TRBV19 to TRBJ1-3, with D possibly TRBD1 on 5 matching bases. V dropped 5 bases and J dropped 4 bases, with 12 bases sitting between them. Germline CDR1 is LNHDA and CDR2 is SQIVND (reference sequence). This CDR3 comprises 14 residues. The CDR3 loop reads CASSSAGRGNTIYF. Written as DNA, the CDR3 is TGTGCCAGTAGTTCGGCAGGGAGAGGAAACACCATATATTTT.

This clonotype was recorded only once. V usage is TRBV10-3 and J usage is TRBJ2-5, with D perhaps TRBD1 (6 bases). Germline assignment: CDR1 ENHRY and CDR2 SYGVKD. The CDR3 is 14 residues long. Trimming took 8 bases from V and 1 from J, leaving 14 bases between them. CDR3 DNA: TGTGCCATCGTACACAGGGATCTCCAAGAGACCCAGTACTTC. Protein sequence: CAIVHRDLQETQYF.

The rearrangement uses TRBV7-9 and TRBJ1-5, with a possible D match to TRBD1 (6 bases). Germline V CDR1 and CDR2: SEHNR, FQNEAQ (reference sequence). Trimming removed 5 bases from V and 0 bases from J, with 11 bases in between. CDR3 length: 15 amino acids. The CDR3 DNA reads TGTGCCAGCAGCGGACAGACAAATAGCAATCAGCCCCAGCATTTT. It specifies CASSGQTNSNQPQHF.

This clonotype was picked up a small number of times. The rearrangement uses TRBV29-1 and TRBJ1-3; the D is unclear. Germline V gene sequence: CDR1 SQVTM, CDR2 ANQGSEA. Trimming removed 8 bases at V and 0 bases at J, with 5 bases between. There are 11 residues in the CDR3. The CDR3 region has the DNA TGCAGCCTACGCTCTGGAAACACCATATATTTT. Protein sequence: CSLRSGNTIYF.

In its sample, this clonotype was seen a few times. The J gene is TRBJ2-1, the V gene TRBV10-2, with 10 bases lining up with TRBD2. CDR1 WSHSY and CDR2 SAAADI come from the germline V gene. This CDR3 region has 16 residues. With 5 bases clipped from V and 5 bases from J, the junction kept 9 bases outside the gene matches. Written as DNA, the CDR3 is TGCGCCAGCAGTCCCAGTAGCGGGGGGCGCAACAATGAGCAGTTCTTC. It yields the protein CASSPSSGGRNNEQFF.

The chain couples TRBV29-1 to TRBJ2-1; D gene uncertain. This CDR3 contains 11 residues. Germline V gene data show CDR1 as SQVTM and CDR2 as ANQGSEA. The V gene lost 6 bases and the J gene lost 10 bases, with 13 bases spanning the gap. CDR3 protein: CSVPTRSEQFF. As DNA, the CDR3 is TGCAGCGTACCCACCAGGTCCGAGCAGTTCTTC.

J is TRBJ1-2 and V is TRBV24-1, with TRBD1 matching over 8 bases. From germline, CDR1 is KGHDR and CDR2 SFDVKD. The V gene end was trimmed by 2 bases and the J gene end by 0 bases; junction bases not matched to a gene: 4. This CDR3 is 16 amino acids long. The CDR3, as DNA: TGTGCCACCAGTGATTGGACAGGGTTTGCTAACTATGGCTACACCTTC. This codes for CATSDWTGFANYGYTF.

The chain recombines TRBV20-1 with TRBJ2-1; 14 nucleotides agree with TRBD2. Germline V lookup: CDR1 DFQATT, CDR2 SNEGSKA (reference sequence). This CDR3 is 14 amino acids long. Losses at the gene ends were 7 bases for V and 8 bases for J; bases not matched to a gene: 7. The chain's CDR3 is CSGTSGGPRDEQFF. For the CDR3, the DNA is TGCAGTGGGACTAGCGGGGGGCCAAGGGATGAGCAGTTCTTC.

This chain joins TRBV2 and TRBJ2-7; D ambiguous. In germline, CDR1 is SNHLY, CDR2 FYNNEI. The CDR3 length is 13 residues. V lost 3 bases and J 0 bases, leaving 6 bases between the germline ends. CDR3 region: CASSDNNSYEQYF. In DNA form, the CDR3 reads TGTGCCAGCAGTGACAACAACTCCTACGAGCAGTACTTC. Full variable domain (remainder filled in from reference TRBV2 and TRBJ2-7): EPEVTQTPSHQVTQMGQEVILRCVPISNHLYFYWYRQILGQKVEFLVSFYNNEISEKSEIFDDQFSVERPDGSNFTLKIRSTKLEDSAMYFCASSDNNSYEQYFGPGTRLTVT.

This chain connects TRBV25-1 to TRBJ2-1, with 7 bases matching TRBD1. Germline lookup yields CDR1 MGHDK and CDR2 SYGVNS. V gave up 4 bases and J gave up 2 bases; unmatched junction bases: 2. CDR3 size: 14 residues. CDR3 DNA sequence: TGTGCCAGCAGTGGACAGGGTCCCTACAATGAGCAGTTCTTC. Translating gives CASSGQGPYNEQFF.

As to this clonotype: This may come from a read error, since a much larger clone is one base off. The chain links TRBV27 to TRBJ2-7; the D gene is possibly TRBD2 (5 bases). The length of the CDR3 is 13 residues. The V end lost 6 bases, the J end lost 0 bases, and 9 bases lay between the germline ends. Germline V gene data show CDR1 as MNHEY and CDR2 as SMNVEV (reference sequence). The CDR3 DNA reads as TGTGCCAGCAGCCCGGGGAGCTCCTACGAGCAGTACTTC. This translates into CASSPGSSYEQYF.

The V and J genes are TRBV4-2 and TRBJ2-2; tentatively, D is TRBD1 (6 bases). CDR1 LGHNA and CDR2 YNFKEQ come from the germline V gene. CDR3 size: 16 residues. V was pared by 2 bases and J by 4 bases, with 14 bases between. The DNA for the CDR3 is TGTGCCAGCAGCCAAACCCCGGGACAATCCACCGGGGAGCTGTTTTTT. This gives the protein CASSQTPGQSTGELFF.

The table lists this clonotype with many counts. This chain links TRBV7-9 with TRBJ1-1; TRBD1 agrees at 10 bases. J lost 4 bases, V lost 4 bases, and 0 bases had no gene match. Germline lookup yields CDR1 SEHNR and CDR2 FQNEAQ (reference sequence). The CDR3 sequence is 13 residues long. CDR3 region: CASSWDRGTEAFF. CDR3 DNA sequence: TGTGCCAGCAGCTGGGACAGGGGCACTGAAGCTTTCTTT.

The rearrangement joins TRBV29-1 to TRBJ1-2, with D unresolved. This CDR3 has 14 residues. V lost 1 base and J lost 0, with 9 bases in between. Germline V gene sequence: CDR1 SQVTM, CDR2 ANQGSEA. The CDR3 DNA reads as TGCAGCGTTGAAGGACTGGGTTCTAACTATGGCTACACCTTC. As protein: CSVEGLGSNYGYTF.

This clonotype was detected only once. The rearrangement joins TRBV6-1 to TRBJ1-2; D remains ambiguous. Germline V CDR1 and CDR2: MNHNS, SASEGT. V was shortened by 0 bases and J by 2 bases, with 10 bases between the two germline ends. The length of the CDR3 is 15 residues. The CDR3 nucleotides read TGTGCCAGCAGTGAAGCGCTAGGATACAACTATGGCTACACCTTC. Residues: CASSEALGYNYGYTF.

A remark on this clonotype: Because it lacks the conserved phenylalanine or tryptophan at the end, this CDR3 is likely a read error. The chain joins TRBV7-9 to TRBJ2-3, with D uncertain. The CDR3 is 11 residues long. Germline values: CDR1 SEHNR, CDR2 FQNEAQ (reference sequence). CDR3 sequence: CVSSPDYTQYL. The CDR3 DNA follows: TGTGTCAGCAGCCCTGATTATACGCAGTATCTT.

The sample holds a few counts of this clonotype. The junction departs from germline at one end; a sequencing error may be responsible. This chain's CDR3 is CASNPGTNLYSGDTIYF. CDR3 DNA sequence: TGTGCCAGCAACCCCGGGACAAACCTCTACTCTGGAGACACCATATATTTT. The gene calls are TRBV9 and TRBJ1-3, with D possibly matching TRBD1 (6 bases). CDR1 and CDR2 from the germline V gene are SGDLS and YYNGEE. This CDR3 is 17 amino acids long.

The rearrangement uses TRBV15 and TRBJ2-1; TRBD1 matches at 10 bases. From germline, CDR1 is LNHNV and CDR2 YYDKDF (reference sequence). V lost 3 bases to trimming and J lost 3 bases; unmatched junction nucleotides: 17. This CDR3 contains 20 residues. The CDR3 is CATSSESHLSTGGIYNEQFF. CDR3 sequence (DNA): TGTGCCACCAGCAGCGAGTCACACCTTTCGACAGGGGGCATCTACAATGAGCAGTTCTTC. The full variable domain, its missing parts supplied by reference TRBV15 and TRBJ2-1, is DAMVIQNPRYQVTQFGKPVTLSCSQTLNHNVMYWYQQKSSQAPKLLFHYYDKDFNNEADTPDNFQSRRPNTSFCFLDIRSPGLGDTAMYLCATSSESHLSTGGIYNEQFFGPGTRLTVL.

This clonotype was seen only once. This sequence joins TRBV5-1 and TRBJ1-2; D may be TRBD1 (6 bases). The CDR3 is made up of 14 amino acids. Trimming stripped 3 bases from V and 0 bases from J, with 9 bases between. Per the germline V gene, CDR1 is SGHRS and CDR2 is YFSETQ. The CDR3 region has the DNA TGCGCCAGCAGCTCACGACAGGCTAACTATGGCTACACCTTC. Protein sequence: CASSSRQANYGYTF.

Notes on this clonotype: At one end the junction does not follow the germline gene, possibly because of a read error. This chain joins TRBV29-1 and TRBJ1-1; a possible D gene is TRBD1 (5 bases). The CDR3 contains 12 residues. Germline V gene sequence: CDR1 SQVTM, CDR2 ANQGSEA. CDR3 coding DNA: TGCGGCGTTGGGGGGTGGAACACTGAAGCTTTCTTT. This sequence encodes CGVGGWNTEAFF.

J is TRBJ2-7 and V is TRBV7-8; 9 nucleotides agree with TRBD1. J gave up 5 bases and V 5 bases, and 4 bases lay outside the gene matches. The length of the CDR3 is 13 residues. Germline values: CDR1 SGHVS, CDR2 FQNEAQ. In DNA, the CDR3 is TGTGCCAGCAGCCCTCGGACAGGGGACGAGCAGTACTTC. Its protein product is CASSPRTGDEQYF.

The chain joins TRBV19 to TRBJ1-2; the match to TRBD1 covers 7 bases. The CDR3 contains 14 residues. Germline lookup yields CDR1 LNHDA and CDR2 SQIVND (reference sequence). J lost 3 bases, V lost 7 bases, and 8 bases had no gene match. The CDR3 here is CASKKQGRDYGYTF. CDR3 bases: TGTGCCAGTAAGAAACAGGGGCGGGACTATGGCTACACCTTC.